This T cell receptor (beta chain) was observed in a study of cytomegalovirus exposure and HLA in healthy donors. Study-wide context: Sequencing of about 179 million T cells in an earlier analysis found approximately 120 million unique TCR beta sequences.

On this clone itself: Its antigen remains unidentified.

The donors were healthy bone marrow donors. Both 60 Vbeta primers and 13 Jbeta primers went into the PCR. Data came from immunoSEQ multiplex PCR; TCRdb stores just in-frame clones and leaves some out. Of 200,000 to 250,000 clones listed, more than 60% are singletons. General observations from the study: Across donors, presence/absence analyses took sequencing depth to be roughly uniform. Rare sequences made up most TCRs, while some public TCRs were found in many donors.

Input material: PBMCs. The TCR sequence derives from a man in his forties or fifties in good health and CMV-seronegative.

For the CDR3, the DNA is TGTGCCATCAGTGCTACAGGGAACTATGGCTACACCTTC. It is translated as CAISATGNYGYTF. This sequence joins TRBV10-3 and TRBJ1-2, with D maybe TRBD1 (6 bases). The V gene's germline CDR1 is ENHRY and CDR2 SYGVKD. The CDR3 is 13 residues long. Trimming removed 4 bases at V and 2 bases at J, with 8 bases between.